This T cell receptor beta chain was sequenced in a study of CD8 T cells in ankylosing spondylitis. Points from the study as a whole: What seemed typical of ankylosing spondylitis blood was a TCR beta motif built from about 8 highly homologous variants.

CDR1 is SGHAT and CDR2 is FQNNGV in the germline V gene. The V and J ends lost 2 bases and 3 bases respectively, with 17 bases between them. The CDR3 loop spans 17 amino acids. For TCR beta, libraries came from quantitative 5'-RACE with molecular barcodes. Via MiXCR, TCRdb re-called the 5' RACE reads, giving one row per CDR3 protein. The sample records 200,000 or so distinct CDR3 sequences, over 15% being singletons. This clonotype was seen ten or more times. Its antigen remains unknown. J is TRBJ2-4 and V is TRBV11-2; D possibly corresponds to TRBD1 (6 bases). This sequence was found in a male donor aged 5 to 29 with ankylosing spondylitis or in good health (not recorded which). The sample was blood, either unsorted or a sorted T cell fraction (not recorded which). The CDR3 here is CASSLFGTPVDKNIQYF. The CDR3 coding sequence is TGTGCCAGCAGCTTATTCGGGACACCCGTGGACAAAAACATTCAGTACTTC.